These T cell receptor beta chains were read from a single sample in a study of T cells in Graves' hyperthyroidism and ophthalmopathy. TCRdb recomputed calls from the multiplex PCR reads with MiXCR, one row per CDR3 protein. The repertoire consists of around 610,000 distinct CDR3 sequences, with about 15% occurring once and the leading ten covering around 4.1%. The sequenced sample was blood. All receptors derive from a middle-aged woman with Graves' ophthalmopathy. Each CDR3 is given without its conserved first and last residue. Clone size is stated in some rows and not others, as once, few, many or a class when expanded.

clone size: NA
V gene: TRBV6-5
CDR3 protein: ASSYSGVHEQY

clone size: many
V gene: TRBV11-3
CDR3 protein: ASSFLQGGETQY

clone size: NA
V gene: TRBV28
CDR3 protein: ASSPTPGLAVLEQETQY

clone size: many
V gene: TRBV19
CDR3 protein: ASSKGNYGYT

clone size: NA
V gene: TRBV9
CDR3 protein: ASSVAPGYEQY

clone size: many
V gene: TRBV19
CDR3 protein: ASSYASTEAF

clone size: NA
V gene: TRBV18
CDR3 protein: ASSPVGTRDEQY

clone size: many
V gene: TRBV6-6
CDR3 protein: ASSYTTTGQADPDTQY

clone size: many
V gene: TRBV6-5
CDR3 protein: ASSYSGTGGVETQY

clone size: many
V gene: TRBV30
CDR3 protein: AWSGLAGDPVGEQY

clone size: many
V gene: TRBV28
CDR3 protein: ASSPQQGVETQY

clone size: many
V gene: TRBV27
CDR3 protein: ASSSGLSLETQY

clone size: many
V gene: TRBV5-1
CDR3 protein: ASSLAVLRGRDEQY

clone size: NA
V gene: TRBV24-1
CDR3 protein: ATSANDRSNQPQH

clone size: few
V gene: TRBV20-1
CDR3 protein: SARDRSQGVQETQY

clone size: many
V gene: TRBV20-1
CDR3 protein: SARGAGDSYGYT

clone size: NA
V gene: TRBV12-3/TRBV12-4
CDR3 protein: ASSQGTVRQPQH

clone size: NA
V gene: TRBV27
CDR3 protein: ASKTSGMKTQY

clone size: NA
V gene: TRBV12-3/TRBV12-4
CDR3 protein: ASTPTPGYGYT

clone size: NA
V gene: TRBV5-1
CDR3 protein: ASSTTGLGTEAF

clone size: NA
V gene: TRBV30
CDR3 protein: AWRTSGANTGELF

clone size: NA
V gene: TRBV27
CDR3 protein: ASSFSLAGLDYEQY

clone size: few
V gene: TRBV18
CDR3 protein: ASSPPGSPKNIQY

clone size: many
V gene: TRBV27
CDR3 protein: ASRRTGRYEQY

clone size: many
V gene: TRBV2
CDR3 protein: ASSEPREAYEQY

clone size: few
V gene: TRBV5-1
CDR3 protein: ASSLGDRGDTQY

clone size: many
V gene: TRBV28
CDR3 protein: ASSSDIDSYEQY

clone size: many
V gene: TRBV12-3/TRBV12-4
CDR3 protein: ASSADRGFSYGYT

clone size: many
V gene: TRBV24-1
CDR3 protein: ATSPRTGELF

clone size: few
V gene: TRBV7-6
CDR3 protein: ASSLVLGGYGQY

clone size: many
V gene: TRBV28
CDR3 protein: ASSQSGGARNTIY

clone size: NA
V gene: TRBV4-1
CDR3 protein: ASSQDPNRGGDTEAF

clone size: NA
V gene: TRBV25-1
CDR3 protein: ASSESSGRTYYEQY

clone size: few
V gene: TRBV5-4
CDR3 protein: ASSGDALGNYGYT

clone size: many
V gene: TRBV7-6
CDR3 protein: ASTSGSGPNTEAF

clone size: NA
V gene: TRBV6-5
CDR3 protein: ASRLRESPYEQY

clone size: many
V gene: TRBV6-1
CDR3 protein: ASRKPGDYQPQH

clone size: NA
V gene: TRBV11-2
CDR3 protein: ASSLEVRATSYEQY

clone size: many
V gene: TRBV12-3/TRBV12-4
CDR3 protein: ASSFGTGEETQY

clone size: NA
V gene: TRBV20-1
CDR3 protein: SARDSGTDQETQY

clone size: many
V gene: TRBV28
CDR3 protein: ASSLPGQTEQY

clone size: many
V gene: TRBV6-9
CDR3 protein: ASSPRRGPNYGYT

clone size: NA
V gene: TRBV9
CDR3 protein: ASSPGGGVHYEQY

clone size: NA
V gene: TRBV5-1
CDR3 protein: ASSAGPANTEAF

clone size: many
V gene: TRBV19
CDR3 protein: ASSISDYGYT

clone size: few
V gene: TRBV3-1
CDR3 protein: ASSQDTRMTYGYT

clone size: many
V gene: TRBV6-1
CDR3 protein: ASSKYQGEPQH

clone size: NA
V gene: TRBV4-1
CDR3 protein: ASSQDSRANTGELF

clone size: many
V gene: TRBV2
CDR3 protein: ASSGSGAWGYEQY

clone size: NA
V gene: TRBV10-3
CDR3 protein: AISEGRSSGTQETQY

clone size: NA
V gene: TRBV7-8
CDR3 protein: ASSFGVTNEQY

clone size: NA
V gene: TRBV11-1
CDR3 protein: ASSLAYETSVPETQY

clone size: once
V gene: TRBV18
CDR3 protein: ASSPGLAGVLEQY

clone size: NA
V gene: TRBV6-1
CDR3 protein: ASSASSGRDTQY

clone size: many
V gene: TRBV30
CDR3 protein: AWSRQNSNQPQH

clone size: many
V gene: TRBV2
CDR3 protein: ASGKDRREQY

clone size: NA
V gene: TRBV28
CDR3 protein: ASSPEGGTALYEQY